The rows below give T cell receptor beta chains drawn from one sample of a study of blood T cell repertoires in COVID-19. Clones were read by immunoSEQ multiplex PCR, and TCRdb kept only the in-frame ones, dropping some. The sample holds 90,000 to 150,000 clones; 70% to 80% are singletons and the top ten take roughly 4%. The sample taken for sequencing was peripheral blood. Every receptor here comes from a woman aged 80 or older with acute or convalescent COVID-19. The CDR3 runs from the conserved cysteine through the conserved F or W. A D gene is named only where the DNA matches it firmly. For some rows the clone size is stated as once, few or many, or as a class when expanded; others skip it.

v_call	clone_size	j_call	d_call	cdr3_aa	cdr3_nt
TRBV5-4	-	TRBJ1-2	-	CASSLERQAYGYTF	TGTGCCAGCAGCCTCGAAAGACAGGCCTATGGCTACACCTTC
TRBV7-8	few	TRBJ1-2	-	CASSLLPLANYGYTF	TGTGCCAGCAGCTTACTTCCGTTAGCTAACTATGGCTACACCTTC
TRBV6-5	-	TRBJ1-4	TRBD1	CASRDREVGEKLFF	TGTGCCAGCAGGGACAGGGAGGTCGGTGAAAAACTGTTTTTT
TRBV10-3	-	TRBJ1-6	-	CAISETPLSSYNSPLHF	TGTGCCATCAGTGAGACCCCTTTGAGCTCCTATAATTCACCCCTCCACTTT
TRBV12-3/TRBV12-4	-	TRBJ1-3	-	CASSSLADTIYF	TGTGCCAGCAGCTCCTTAGCGGACACCATATATTTT
TRBV6-2/TRBV6-3	-	TRBJ2-5	TRBD2	CASRPSGRSETQYF	TGTGCCAGCAGACCTAGCGGGCGGAGCGAGACCCAGTACTTC
TRBV6-6	-	TRBJ2-3	-	CATSEGRVGVDTQYF	TGTGCCACCTCGGAGGGCCGGGTAGGGGTAGATACGCAGTATTTT
TRBV3-1/TRBV3-2	few	TRBJ2-5	-	CASSQAQTRETQYF	TGTGCCAGCAGCCAAGCCCAAACCCGGGAGACCCAGTACTTC
TRBV7-2	-	TRBJ1-1	-	CASSLARGAGNTEAFF	TGTGCCAGCAGCTTAGCGCGGGGGGCCGGGAACACTGAAGCTTTCTTT
TRBV4-2	-	TRBJ1-3	-	CASSPGQHSGNTIYF	TGTGCCAGCAGCCCCGGACAGCACTCTGGAAACACCATATATTTT
TRBV19	-	TRBJ1-1	-	CASRKDGDTEAFF	TGTGCCAGTCGCAAGGACGGGGACACTGAAGCTTTCTTT